The TCR beta chain under discussion was sequenced for a study of control samples from healthy donors and cancer patients. Measured with immunoSEQ multiplex PCR; TCRdb has only the in-frame clones, and not every one. This sample yields some 78,000 clones, of which approximately 88% are seen a single time; 6.5% to 8% belongs to the top ten. The CDR3 extends over 12 amino acids. Between the trimmed V and J ends, which lost 3 bases and 6 bases, there was a span of 6 bases. Germline V gene data show CDR1 as SNHLY and CDR2 as FYNNEI. Sequenced sample: blood. The TCR comes from a woman in her sixties in good health. The chain is built from TRBV2 and TRBJ2-1, with unresolved D. The DNA for the CDR3 is TGTGCCAGCAGTGATTTCTCCAATGAGCAGTTCTTC. Its protein product is CASSDFSNEQFF.